This TCR beta chain was retrieved from a study of OX40 agonist ivuxolimab in advanced cancers. This CDR3 contains 12 residues. Germline values: CDR1 SGHVS, CDR2 FQNEAQ. Trimming cost V 3 bases and J 13 bases, with 13 bases left between them. Repertoires were generated with immunoSEQ multiplex PCR, while TCRdb's copy carries only in-frame clones and drops some. The table includes 62,000 or so clones, just under 85% detected once. The V gene is TRBV7-8, the J gene TRBJ2-4; D is tentatively TRBD1 or TRBD2 (6 bases each). The clonotype originates from an adult with an advanced solid tumor such as melanoma, head and neck, liver or kidney cancer. The sample was CD4+ or CD8+ T cells sorted from blood, taken in a trial of the OX40 agonist ivuxolimab. CDR3 in DNA: TGTGCCAGCAGCTTCGACAGGAGGGGCCAGTACTTC. Its translation is CASSFDRRGQYF.